This TCR beta chain was sequenced for a study of T-cell reconstitution after alpha-beta-depleted transplantation in children. V shed 1 base, J shed 1 base, and the junction held 5 bases outside the gene matches. The length of the CDR3 is 16 residues. Per germline, CDR1 SGHRS and CDR2 YFSETQ. The library targeted TCRbeta and was prepared with unique molecular identifiers. TCRdb analysed the PCR reads with MiXCR anew, one entry per CDR3 protein. The sample has some 500,000 distinct CDR3 sequences; approximately 20% are singletons. The V gene is TRBV5-1, the J gene TRBJ2-3, with TRBD2 matching over 8 bases. The sequence was collected from a human donor who donated a stem cell graft to a child with acute lymphoblastic leukemia. The sample consisted of PBMCs from the stem cell graft donor, taken from the stem cell graft. The CDR3 nucleotides read TGCGCCAGCAGCTTGCCCAAAGCGGGAGGCACAGATACGCAGTATTTT. Its translation is CASSLPKAGGTDTQYF. The whole variable domain, filled in from reference TRBV5-1 and TRBJ2-3, reads KAGVTQTPRYLIKTRGQQVTLSCSPISGHRSVSWYQQTPGQGLQFLFEYFSETQRNKGNFPGRFSGRQFSNSRSEMNVSTLELGDSALYLCASSLPKAGGTDTQYFGPGTRLTVL.